At least ten counts were recorded for the clone carrying this T cell receptor (beta chain). As yet, its antigen is unknown. The CDR3 has 15 residues. Between the trimmed V and J ends, which lost 5 bases and 0 bases, there was a span of 14 bases. From germline, CDR1 is SGHTA and CDR2 FQGNSA. This sample was included in a study of early T cells in non-severe SARS-CoV-2 infection. About the research overall: Whole-blood bulk RNA, unsorted, was sequenced, and chains were unpaired. Broader study findings: In VDJdb matching, anti-spike CD8 responses were favored while private and CD4 specificities went missing.

Attachment of unique molecular identifiers was made to individual cDNA molecules. TCRdb analysed the 5' RACE reads with MiXCR anew, one entry per CDR3 protein. The sample records 30,000 or so distinct CDR3 sequences, 3.5% to 4.5% being singletons. This TCR was sampled from an adult who was a healthcare worker with PCR-confirmed SARS-CoV-2 infection or an uninfected control (not recorded which). Sequences were obtained from whole blood. The rearrangement links TRBV7-2 to TRBJ2-7; no firm D call. In DNA, the CDR3 is TGTGCCAGCAGCGAAGGGCGGAGTAGCTCCTACGAGCAGTACTTC. Protein sequence: CASSEGRSSSYEQYF.